This TCR beta chain was found in a study of T and B cells in COVID-19 patients. At the level of the study: Active-infection patients were older, median around 62 years, than recovered patients, median about 34 years. Nine tenths of the roughly 20 active-infection patients had comorbidities associated with unfavorable COVID-19 outcome. Findings and limits, study-wide: Early severe-case samples and blood from mildly ill patients during symptoms were in short supply. Of 2,331 TCR clusters found only in the recovered cohort, a few dozen had low generation probability.

Blood genomic DNA input for TRB amplification was about 240-550 ng. V lost 2 bases and J lost 0, with 10 bases in between. The CDR3 loop spans 15 amino acids. About this clonotype: Its antigen remains unidentified.

BIOMED2 TRB-A/B primer pools were used in multiplex TRB PCR. TCRdb itself ran the multiplex PCR reads through MiXCR, one entry per CDR3 protein. This table holds 4,000 to 4,500 distinct CDR3 sequences, roughly 26% found once. The source of this sequence is a human donor with active COVID-19. The specimen was blood. This rearrangement joins TRBV12-3 or TRBV12-4 to TRBJ1-1; D is uncertain. This chain's CDR3 is CASSLSGKVNTEAFF. Written as DNA, the CDR3 is TGTGCCAGCAGTTTATCGGGGAAAGTGAACACTGAAGCTTTCTTT.